This is a list of T cell receptor beta chains from one sample in a study of blood T cell repertoires in COVID-19. Data came from immunoSEQ multiplex PCR; TCRdb stores just in-frame clones and leaves some out. Of 350,000 to 550,000 clones listed, 75% to 90% are singletons. The source material was PBMCs or T cells enriched from blood (not recorded which). Source of these receptors: a man aged 25 to 45 who had recovered from COVID-19. The CDR3 runs from the conserved cysteine through the conserved F or W. D genes are given only for firm matches. Part of the rows lack a size; the others show once, few, many or a class for expanded clones.

d_call clone_size j_call v_call cdr3_nt cdr3_aa
NA NA TRBJ1-5 TRBV19 TGTGCCAGTAGTAGGGAGGGAGGCAATCAGCCCCAGCATTTT CASSREGGNQPQHF
NA NA TRBJ1-2 TRBV2 TGTGCCAGCTTGGCTCTAGCTAACTATGGCTACACCTTC CASLALANYGYTF
NA NA TRBJ1-5 TRBV6-5 TGTGCCAGCAGGCGGACAGTTAATCAGCCCCAGCATTTT CASRRTVNQPQHF
TRBD1 once TRBJ2-1 TRBV6-2/TRBV6-3 TGTGCCAGCAGTTACGACAGGGGACCCTACAATGAGCAGTTCTTC CASSYDRGPYNEQFF
NA NA TRBJ2-7 TRBV18 TGTGCCAGCTCACCGGCCTTAACCTCCGAGCAGTACTTC CASSPALTSEQYF
NA NA TRBJ1-4 TRBV5-4 TGTGCCAGCAGCTTGGGGGGGGACTACCATGAAAAACTGTTTTTT CASSLGGDYHEKLFF
NA few TRBJ2-7 TRBV6-1 TGTGCCAGCAGTGAAGGCCAGGGTCTAGCCTACGAGCAGTACTTC CASSEGQGLAYEQYF
NA NA TRBJ2-2 TRBV10-3 TGTGCCATCAGTCTAGCGAGCACCGGGGAGCTGTTTTTT CAISLASTGELFF
TRBD1 NA TRBJ2-1 TRBV5-1 TGCGCCAGCAGCCCGGGACAGAGCTCCTACAATGAGCAGTTCTTC CASSPGQSSYNEQFF
NA once TRBJ1-5 TRBV3-1/TRBV3-2 TGTGCCAGCAGCCAAGGAGGCGGTTATAGCAATCAGCCCCAGCATTTT CASSQGGGYSNQPQHF
NA once TRBJ1-5 TRBV7-2 TGTGCCAGCAGCTTCGGGGGGCAGAGTCAGCCCCAGCATTTT CASSFGGQSQPQHF
TRBD1 NA TRBJ1-1 TRBV18 TGTGCCAGCTCACTGGACAGGGTGAGAACTGAAGCTTTCTTT CASSLDRVRTEAFF
TRBD2 NA TRBJ2-2 TRBV18 TGTGCCAGCTCGCGAGGGACTAGCAGCACCGGGGAGCTGTTTTTT CASSRGTSSTGELFF
NA NA TRBJ2-6 TRBV7-6 TGTGCCAGCAGCTTAGAGGCAGGAAACTCTGGGGCCAACGTCCTGACTTTC CASSLEAGNSGANVLTF
TRBD1 NA TRBJ1-6 TRBV2 TGTGCCAGCAGACCAGGGGGCAGCTATAATTCACCCCTCCACTTT CASRPGGSYNSPLHF
TRBD1 NA TRBJ2-5 TRBV5-4 TGTGCCAGCAGCCTCGGGACAGGGCAAAAAGAGACCCAGTACTTC CASSLGTGQKETQYF
NA NA TRBJ1-5 TRBV28 TGTGCCAGCAGTTTAAACTGGGGAGGGCAGCCCCAGCATTTT CASSLNWGGQPQHF
TRBD1 NA TRBJ2-7 TRBV30 TGTGCCTGGGCTACAGGGGGTTACGGCTACGAGCAGTACTTC CAWATGGYGYEQYF
NA NA TRBJ2-1 TRBV28 TGTGCCAGCAGCCTCGTTGGAGGGGTTGAGCAGTTCTTC CASSLVGGVEQFF
NA NA TRBJ1-5 TRBV6-5 TGTGCCAGCAGTCAGGGGTGGGGAAATCAGCCCCAGCATTTT CASSQGWGNQPQHF
NA few TRBJ1-5 TRBV6-6 TGTGCCAGCAGTATCGGACAGAGCAATCAGCCCCAGCATTTT CASSIGQSNQPQHF
NA NA TRBJ2-1 TRBV14 TGTGCCAGCAGCCAAAGGGGTGGCAGTGAGCAGTTCTTC CASSQRGGSEQFF
NA NA TRBJ2-2 TRBV27 TGTGCCAGCAGCCTTTCGACACATAACACCGGGGAGCTGTTTTTT CASSLSTHNTGELFF
NA NA TRBJ2-5 TRBV16 TGTGCCAGCAGCCCCTTGAGGATGGGAGAGACCCAGTACTTC CASSPLRMGETQYF
NA NA TRBJ1-4 TRBV3-1/TRBV3-2 TGTGCCAGCAGCCTGGGGGGAGGTTCTGAAAAACTGTTTTTT CASSLGGGSEKLFF
NA once TRBJ1-1 TRBV4-1 TGCGCCAGCAGCCAAGAGGGGGCCTCTGAAGCTTTCTTT CASSQEGASEAFF
NA NA TRBJ1-3 TRBV7-2 TGTGCCAGCAGCGCCACCCTGGTCGGGGTTGGAAACACCATATATTTT CASSATLVGVGNTIYF
TRBD1 NA TRBJ2-7 TRBV30 TGTGCCTGGAGTGGTGGGACAGGAGCCTACGAGCAGTACTTC CAWSGGTGAYEQYF
TRBD1 NA TRBJ2-2 TRBV5-1 TGCGCCAGCAGCCGGACAGGGGATAAGAACGGGGAGCTGTTTTTT CASSRTGDKNGELFF
NA NA TRBJ1-1 TRBV28 TGTGCCAGCAGGGGGGAGGTATTGAACACTGAAGCTTTCTTT CASRGEVLNTEAFF
NA NA TRBJ2-7 TRBV28 TGTGCCAGCGTCGGAGAGGACAGAACCTACGAGCAGTACTTC CASVGEDRTYEQYF
NA NA TRBJ2-7 TRBV11-2 TGTGCCAGCAGCTTAGATCCTTCAGGGGCAACCTACGAGCAGTACTTC CASSLDPSGATYEQYF
TRBD1 once TRBJ2-7 TRBV7-8 TGTGCCAGCAGTCACAGGGGAATCTACGAGCAGTACTTC CASSHRGIYEQYF
NA NA TRBJ1-1 TRBV28 TGTGCCAGCAGTCCGACGACGGTACCCGGAGTTAGAGAAGCTTTCTTT CASSPTTVPGVREAFF
NA NA TRBJ2-5 TRBV9 TGTGCCAGCAGCGAAAAGAGTGGCAGGTACCAAGAGACCCAGTACTTC CASSEKSGRYQETQYF
NA NA TRBJ2-7 TRBV18 TGTGCCAGCTCACGTTCGACTTTCCAGGGGGGCGAGCAGTACTTC CASSRSTFQGGEQYF
TRBD1 once TRBJ2-7 TRBV7-3 TGTGCCAGCAGCTTAGGGACAGAGTACGAGCAGTACTTC CASSLGTEYEQYF
TRBD1 once TRBJ1-2 TRBV24-1 TGTGCCACCAGTGACACAGGGGTTAGTGGCTACACCTTC CATSDTGVSGYTF
TRBD1 NA TRBJ1-1 TRBV24-1 TGTGCCACCTCGGGCGGGGACAGGGCTTTCTTT CATSGGDRAFF
NA NA TRBJ2-7 TRBV2 TGTGCCAGCAGTGACGTCCCAGCGGGCGCCTACGAGCAGTACTTC CASSDVPAGAYEQYF
TRBD1 NA TRBJ2-2 TRBV19 TGTGCCAGTAGTATAGAGAACAGGGGGGTGTCCGGGGAGCTGTTTTTT CASSIENRGVSGELFF
NA NA TRBJ2-1 TRBV5-4 TGTGCCAGCAGCTTGTTTCTAAACAATGAGCAGTTCTTC CASSLFLNNEQFF
TRBD1 NA TRBJ1-1 TRBV6-5 TGTGCCAGCAGTTATCGACAGGGCACTGAAGCTTTCTTT CASSYRQGTEAFF
NA NA TRBJ1-5 TRBV15 TGTGCCACCAGCAGAGGCCAGTCAGGGTTGAATCAGCCCCAGCATTTT CATSRGQSGLNQPQHF
TRBD2 once TRBJ2-1 TRBV7-3 TGTGCCAGCAGCTTAAAGGGACTAGGCGAGCAGTTCTTC CASSLKGLGEQFF
TRBD1 NA TRBJ1-1 TRBV5-1 TGCGCCAGCAGGACAGGGCTGAACACTGAAGCTTTCTTT CASRTGLNTEAFF
TRBD2 few TRBJ2-7 TRBV2 TGTGCCAGCATAAGCGCGGGAGGGCGTTTGAACGAGCAGTACTTC CASISAGGRLNEQYF
TRBD2 NA TRBJ2-3 TRBV28 TGTGCCAGCACCCCCCGCAGCTTACTAGCGGGGATAGATACGCAGTATTTT CASTPRSLLAGIDTQYF
NA NA TRBJ1-1 TRBV30 TGTGCCTGGAGTCCCCCCGGGTGGACTGAAGCTTTCTTT CAWSPPGWTEAFF
NA NA TRBJ1-5 TRBV28 TGTGCCACCGGGGGTTTTAAAAGCAATCAGCCCCAGCATTTT CATGGFKSNQPQHF